This record concerns one T cell receptor (beta chain) sequence. From blood CD8+ and CD4+ T cells, TCR beta sequences were generated. Reverse transcription used about 0.45 to 1 ug RNA and random hexamers. Amplification of TCR beta CDR3 across 54 Vbeta and 13 Jbeta was performed with immunoSEQ multiplex PCR. One entry per CDR3 protein, called by TCRdb with MiXCR from the immunoSEQ multiplex PCR reads. This table holds around 150,000 distinct CDR3 sequences, roughly 95% found once. Between the trimmed V and J ends, which lost 4 bases and 9 bases, there was a span of 25 bases. The CDR3 runs to 18 residues. Per germline, CDR1 LGHNA and CDR2 YSLEER. The data were taken from a study of CD8 T cells in Susac syndrome.

The receptor was derived from a human donor with multiple sclerosis. The sample taken for sequencing was CD4+ T cells from PBMCs. This chain uses TRBV4-3 with TRBJ1-6; D unresolved. This CDR3 is CASSRGYGVGQIGSPLHF. For the CDR3, the DNA is TGCGCCAGCAGCCGTGGATACGGGGTGGGCCAAATAGGTTCACCCCTCCACTTT.